This T cell receptor beta chain was found in a study of long-term antiretroviral therapy in people with HIV. Regarding the study as a whole: Among HIV repertoires, CDR3 length ranges were narrower than those of controls. Following ART, diversity rose but still fell short of transplant donor controls. The ART regimens used between the mid-2000s and the late 2010s may be less effective than current ones.

Per germline, CDR1 SGHAT and CDR2 FQNNGV. There are 14 residues in the CDR3. V lost 3 bases to trimming and J lost 5 bases, with 11 bases between them. Version v3.0 of the immunoSEQ assay was performed at survey level. In sequencing, roughly 35,000-50,000 T-cell genomes per sample were targeted. Clones were sequenced by immunoSEQ multiplex PCR, and TCRdb holds only the in-frame ones, with some missing. The data hold more than 11,000 clones, with roughly 84% observed a single time. A remark on this clone: Its matching antigen is unknown.

The chain has TRBV11-2 and TRBJ2-4; D call uncertain. This receptor was identified in a man aged 25 to 40 with HIV. The source material was unsorted PBMCs, sampled 0.4 years after starting antiretroviral therapy. The CDR3 is CASSFSTRENIQYF. The CDR3 bases are TGTGCCAGCAGCTTCTCCACCCGCGAAAACATTCAGTACTTC.